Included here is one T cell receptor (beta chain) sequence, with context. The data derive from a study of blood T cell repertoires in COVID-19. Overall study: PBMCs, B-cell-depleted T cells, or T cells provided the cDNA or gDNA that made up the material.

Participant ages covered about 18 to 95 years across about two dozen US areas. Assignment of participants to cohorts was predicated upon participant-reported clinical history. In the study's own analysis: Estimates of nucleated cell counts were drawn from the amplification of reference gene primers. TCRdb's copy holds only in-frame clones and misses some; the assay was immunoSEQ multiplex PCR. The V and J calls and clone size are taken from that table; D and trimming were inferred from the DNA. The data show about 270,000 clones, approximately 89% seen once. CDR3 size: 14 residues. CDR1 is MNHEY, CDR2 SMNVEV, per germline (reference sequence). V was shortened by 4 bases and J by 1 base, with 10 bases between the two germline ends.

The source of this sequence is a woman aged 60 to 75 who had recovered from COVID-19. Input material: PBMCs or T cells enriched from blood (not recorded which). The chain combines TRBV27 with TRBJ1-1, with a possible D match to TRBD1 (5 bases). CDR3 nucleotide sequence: TGTGCCAGCAGTTCAGGGTGGGGGAACACTGAAGCTTTCTTT. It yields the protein CASSSGWGNTEAFF.